Following are 13 T cell receptor beta chains from one sample sequenced in a study of radiation and T cells in renal cell carcinoma. Sequencing used immunoSEQ multiplex PCR; TCRdb keeps in-frame clones, though not all of them. The sample includes around 140,000 clones, about 87% of them seen just once. The sample's time point: baseline pretreatment blood. Treatment: 15 Gy SBRT to primary tumor, nephrectomy 4 weeks later. The material was blood, obtained from a patient whose treatment included radiotherapy and nephrectomy. The receptors originated from a woman aged 70 to 79 with renal cell carcinoma.

The rearrangement joins TRBV21-1 to TRBJ2-7. TRBV21-1 is a pseudogene. The CDR3 has 10 amino acids. The CDR3 sequence is CASSKGEQYF. In DNA form, the CDR3 reads TGTGCCAGCAGCAAGGGGGAGCAGTACTTC.

This clone came up once. This chain joins TRBV4-2 and TRBJ1-6; 9 nucleotides line up with TRBD1. The CDR3 runs 14 residues. The ends lost 6 bases at V and 8 bases at J; junction bases unmatched: 5. Germline V gene lookup returns CDR1 LGHNA and CDR2 YNFKEQ. CDR3: CASRAQGADSPLHF. In DNA form, the CDR3 reads TGTGCCAGCAGAGCACAGGGGGCGGATTCACCCCTCCACTTT.

The chain carries TRBV30 and TRBJ1-6, with D possibly TRBD1 on 5 matching bases. This CDR3 has 14 amino acids. The V end was cut by 3 bases, the J end by 7 bases, with 13 bases between. Germline V gene data show CDR1 as GTSNPN and CDR2 as SVGIG (reference sequence). CDR3 in DNA: TGTGCCTGGAGCCCCGGGACTCTAAATTCACCCCTCCACTTT. It yields the protein CAWSPGTLNSPLHF.

The chain is built from TRBV2 and TRBJ1-2; no clear D. CDR3 size: 15 residues. Per germline, CDR1 SNHLY and CDR2 FYNNEI. Trimming shortened V by 6 bases and J by 4 bases, and 18 bases separated the two germline ends. The CDR3 DNA reads as TGTGCCAGCAGCGGACCCAAAACCGGTGTCTATGGCTACACCTTC. Its protein product is CASSGPKTGVYGYTF.

V is TRBV30 and J is TRBJ1-1, with D tentatively TRBD1 (6 bases). The germline V gene has CDR1 GTSNPN and CDR2 SVGIG (reference sequence). The CDR3 contains 15 residues. With 1 base removed from V and 1 base from J, the gap between germline ends came to 13 bases. The CDR3 is CAWSAQGTPNTEAFF. In DNA form, the CDR3 reads TGTGCCTGGAGTGCCCAGGGGACACCGAACACTGAAGCTTTCTTT.

The chain recombines TRBV19 with TRBJ1-1; D is possibly TRBD1 (6 bases). The CDR3 length is 13 residues. V was shortened by 1 base and J by 12 bases, with 15 bases between the two germline ends. From germline, CDR1 is LNHDA and CDR2 SQIVND (reference sequence). The CDR3 here is CASSIGGGSNSFF. Written as DNA, the CDR3 is TGTGCCAGTAGTATAGGAGGGGGTTCGAATTCTTTCTTT.

This clone was observed once. This chain links TRBV7-6 with TRBJ2-6; 7 bases match TRBD2. The CDR3 consists of 18 residues. Germline loops: CDR1 SGHVS, CDR2 FNYEAQ. Losses at the gene ends were 1 base for V and 0 bases for J; bases not matched to a gene: 6. The CDR3 sequence is CASSLVNSGVSGANVLTF. CDR3 in DNA: TGTGCCAGCAGCTTAGTGAACAGCGGGGTCTCTGGGGCCAACGTCCTGACTTTC.

CDR3 in amino acids: CASSGEVETQYF. In DNA form, the CDR3 reads TGTGCCAGCTCAGGGGAGGTGGAGACCCAGTACTTC. The V and J genes are TRBV28 and TRBJ2-5; D is possibly TRBD1 or TRBD2 (6 bases each). V was shortened by 8 bases and J by 5 bases, with 12 bases between the two germline ends. The CDR3 sequence is 12 residues long. Germline V CDR1 and CDR2: MDHEN, SYDVKM.

The chain uses TRBV4-1 and TRBJ2-5, with 12 nucleotides matching TRBD2. The CDR3 is 14 amino acids. Germline CDR1 is MGHRA and CDR2 is YSYEKL. Trimming removed 4 bases from V and 5 bases from J; junction bases left unmatched: 2. The CDR3 reads CASSRLAGAETQYF. For the CDR3, the DNA is TGCGCCAGCAGCCGACTAGCGGGGGCGGAGACCCAGTACTTC.

The rearrangement links TRBV9 to TRBJ2-5, with 11 bases lining up with TRBD2. V dropped 1 base and J dropped 4; count of bases not matched to a gene: 3. Per germline, CDR1 SGDLS and CDR2 YYNGEE. There are 15 residues in the CDR3. The CDR3 DNA reads as TGTGCCAGCAGCGTAAGCCTAGCGGGGGGAGAGACCCAGTACTTC. Translated, it gives CASSVSLAGGETQYF.

The rearrangement uses TRBV5-4 and TRBJ1-2; D gene ambiguous. Looked up from germline, CDR1 is SGHNT and CDR2 is YYREEE (reference sequence). V was cut by 1 base and J by 8 bases, with 6 bases left in between. This CDR3 spans 11 amino acids. For the CDR3, the DNA is TGTGCCAGCAGCTTGAACAGAGGCTACACCTTC. Its protein is CASSLNRGYTF. The full variable domain, rest sourced from reference TRBV5-4 and TRBJ1-2, is ETGVTQSPTHLIKTRGQQVTLRCSSQSGHNTVSWYQQALGQGPQFIFQYYREEENGRGNFPPRFSGLQFPNYSSELNVNALELDDSALYLCASSLNRGYTFGSGTRLTVV.

J is TRBJ1-2 and V is TRBV5-1; no definite D call. This CDR3 comprises 13 residues. Germline V gene sequence: CDR1 SGHRS, CDR2 YFSETQ. V was cut by 4 bases and J by 2 bases, with 9 bases left in between. CDR3: CASSPDWNYGYTF. DNA for the CDR3: TGCGCCAGCAGCCCTGACTGGAACTATGGCTACACCTTC.

This chain connects TRBV30 to TRBJ1-5, with D tentatively TRBD1 (5 bases). The CDR3 extends over 14 amino acids. V was pared by 4 bases and J by 6 bases, with 16 bases between. CDR1 is GTSNPN and CDR2 is SVGIG in the germline V gene (reference sequence). CDR3 amino acids: CAWTPFPGSQPQHF. The CDR3 bases are TGTGCCTGGACGCCCTTTCCAGGGAGTCAGCCCCAGCATTTT.